The clone carrying this T cell receptor beta chain was seen once. This entry is derived from a study of blood T cell repertoires in COVID-19. Study background: Samples taken during acute and convalescent COVID-19 were collected in the United States, Italy and Spain. In each case, the material was cDNA or gDNA derived from T cells, B-cell-depleted T cells, or PBMCs.

This CDR3 contains 16 residues. Germline V CDR1 and CDR2: LGHNA, YSLEER. The V segment lost 1 base and the J segment 9 bases; nucleotides outside the gene matches: 12. Method: immunoSEQ multiplex PCR; TCRdb's copy keeps in-frame clones and lacks some. The table includes 250,000 to 350,000 clones, 65% to 85% detected once. This chain joins TRBV4-3 and TRBJ2-1; 7 nucleotides agree with TRBD1. The sequence derives from a human donor with COVID-19, enrolled during active disease. The donor label of this sample is uncertain. Sequencing was carried out using peripheral blood. The CDR3 DNA sequence: TGCGCCAGCAGCCAAGGTCGGGACAGCAAAAGGGGTGAGCAGTTCTTC. Translating it yields CASSQGRDSKRGEQFF.